This T cell receptor (beta chain) was identified during a study of shared clonotypes between healthy human individuals. Notes on the study in general: Memory subsets generally showed smaller estimated richness than naive subsets did.

The CDR3 has 13 residues. Trimming cost V 2 bases and J 6 bases, with 10 bases left between them. Germline values: CDR1 SEHNR, CDR2 FQNEAQ (reference sequence). The protocol was immunoSEQ multiplex PCR, while the TCRdb copy is restricted to in-frame clones and leaves out a portion. The sample contains over 2 million clones, 85% to 95% of which appear only once. Comments on this clone: No antigen is known for it.

Specimen: naive CD4+ T cells sorted from blood. Subset in this sample: CD45RA+ positively selected. The receptor's source is a man younger than 30 in good health. The V gene is TRBV7-9, the J gene TRBJ1-2, with D possibly matching TRBD1 (6 bases). The CDR3 reads CASSLKGGNGYTF. CDR3 coding DNA: TGTGCCAGCAGCTTAAAAGGGGGTAATGGCTACACCTTC.